This T cell receptor (beta chain) was captured in a study of beta chain features in type 1 diabetes. Study-wide points: Among all four CD4+ subsets, Type 1 diabetes patients had TCRB CDR3s that were moderately but significantly shorter. cDNA-based sequencing might over-represent cells highly expressing TCR.

This CDR3 has 15 amino acids. V lost 7 bases, J lost 2 bases, and 19 bases lay in between. In germline, CDR1 is SGDLS, CDR2 YYNGEE. This clone was detected a few times. What it recognizes is unknown. One heparinised draw, averaging roughly 110 mL, was taken per donor. What was sequenced were expressed TCRB transcripts, since all of the isolated RNA had been reverse transcribed. The data were produced by immunoSEQ multiplex PCR, yet TCRdb's version contains in-frame clones alone and is incomplete. The sample holds 900,000 or so clones; about 17% are singletons and the top ten take around 0.02%. V is TRBV9 and J is TRBJ2-7; D is unclear. The specimen sequenced was naive CD4+ T cells from blood. The TCR comes from a woman aged 18 to 35 in good health. The CDR3 protein is CASLLPDPSAYEQYF. As DNA, the CDR3 is TGTGCCAGCTTGCTTCCCGACCCGTCCGCCTACGAGCAGTACTTC.